The clone carrying this T cell receptor (beta chain) appeared a few times. Its antigen is not identified. Each CDR3 protein gets one entry after TCRdb re-called the 5' RACE reads with MiXCR. There are 610,000 or so distinct CDR3 sequences in the sample; 10% to 15% occur only once, and 14% to 15% lies in the top ten. This sample is part of a study of T cells after yellow fever vaccination. The study's findings and limits: Re-detected after boosting: most primary clones, 96% of CD4 and roughly 90% of CD8.

The CDR3 extends over 12 amino acids. V shed 9 bases and J 1 base; nucleotides not matched to a gene: 3. Germline V CDR1 and CDR2: MRHNA, SNTAGT. V is TRBV6-4 and J is TRBJ2-7; 7 positions match TRBD1. The source is a man aged 25 to 45 who received the YFV17D yellow fever vaccine. This specimen consisted of PBMCs, obtained on the day of the yellow fever booster vaccination. The CDR3 region is CARRTGSYEQYF. For the CDR3, the DNA is TGTGCCAGAAGGACAGGATCCTACGAGCAGTACTTC.